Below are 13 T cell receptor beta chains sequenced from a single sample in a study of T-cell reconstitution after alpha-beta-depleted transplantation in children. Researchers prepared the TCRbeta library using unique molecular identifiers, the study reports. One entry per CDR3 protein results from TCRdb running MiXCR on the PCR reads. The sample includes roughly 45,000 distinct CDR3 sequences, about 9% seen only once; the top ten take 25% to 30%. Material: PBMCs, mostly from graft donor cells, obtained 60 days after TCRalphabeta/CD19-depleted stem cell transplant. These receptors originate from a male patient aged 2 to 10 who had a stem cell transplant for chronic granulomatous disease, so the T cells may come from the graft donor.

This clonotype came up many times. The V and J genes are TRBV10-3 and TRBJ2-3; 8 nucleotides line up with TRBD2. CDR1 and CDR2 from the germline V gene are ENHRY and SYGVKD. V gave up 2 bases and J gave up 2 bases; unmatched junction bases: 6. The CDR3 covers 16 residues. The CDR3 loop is CAISESPGGPTDTQYF. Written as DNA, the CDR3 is TGTGCCATCAGTGAGAGTCCGGGAGGGCCCACAGATACGCAGTATTTT.

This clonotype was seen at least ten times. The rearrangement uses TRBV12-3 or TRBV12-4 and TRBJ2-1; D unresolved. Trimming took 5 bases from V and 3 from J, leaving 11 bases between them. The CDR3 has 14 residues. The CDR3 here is CASSPAAVYNEQFF. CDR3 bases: TGTGCCAGCAGTCCCGCGGCGGTCTACAATGAGCAGTTCTTC.

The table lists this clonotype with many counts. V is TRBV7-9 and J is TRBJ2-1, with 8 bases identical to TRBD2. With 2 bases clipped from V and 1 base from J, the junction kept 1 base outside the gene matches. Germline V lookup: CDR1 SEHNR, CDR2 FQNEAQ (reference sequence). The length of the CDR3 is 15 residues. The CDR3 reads CASSLSGRSYNEQFF. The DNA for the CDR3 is TGTGCCAGCAGCTTAAGCGGGAGATCCTACAATGAGCAGTTCTTC. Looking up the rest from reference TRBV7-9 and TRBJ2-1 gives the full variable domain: DTGVSQNPRHKITKRGQNVTFRCDPISEHNRLYWYRQTLGQGPEFLTYFQNEAQLEKSRLLSDRFSAERPKGSFSTLEIQRTEQGDSAMYLCASSLSGRSYNEQFFGPGTRLTVL.

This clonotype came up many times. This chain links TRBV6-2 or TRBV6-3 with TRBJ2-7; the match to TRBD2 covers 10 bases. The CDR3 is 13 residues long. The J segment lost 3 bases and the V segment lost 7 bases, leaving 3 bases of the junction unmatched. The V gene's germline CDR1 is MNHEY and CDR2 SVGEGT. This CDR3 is CASKRTSGYEQYF. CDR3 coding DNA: TGTGCCAGCAAGAGGACTAGCGGCTACGAGCAGTACTTC.

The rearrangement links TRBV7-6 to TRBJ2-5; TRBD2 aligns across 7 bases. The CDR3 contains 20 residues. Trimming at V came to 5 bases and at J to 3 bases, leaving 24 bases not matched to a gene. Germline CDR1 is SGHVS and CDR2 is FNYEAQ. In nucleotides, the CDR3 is TGTGCCAGCAGCCCCCTCCAGCGGGGAGGGACCCCTGCGGGTAAAGAGACCCAGTACTTC. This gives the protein CASSPLQRGGTPAGKETQYF.

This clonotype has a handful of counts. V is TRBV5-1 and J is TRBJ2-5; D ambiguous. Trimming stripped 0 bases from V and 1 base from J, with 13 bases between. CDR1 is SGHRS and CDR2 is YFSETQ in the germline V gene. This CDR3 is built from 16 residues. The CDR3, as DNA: TGCGCCAGCAGCTTGGGTTGGCGCCAATTCCAAGAGACCCAGTACTTC. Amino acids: CASSLGWRQFQETQYF.

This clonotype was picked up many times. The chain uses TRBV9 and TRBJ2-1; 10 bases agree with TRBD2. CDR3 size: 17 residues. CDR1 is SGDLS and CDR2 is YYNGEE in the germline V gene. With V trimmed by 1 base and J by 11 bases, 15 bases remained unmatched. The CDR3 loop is CASSVQLGTSGIGQQFF. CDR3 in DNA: TGTGCCAGCAGCGTACAGTTAGGAACTAGCGGGATAGGACAGCAGTTCTTC.

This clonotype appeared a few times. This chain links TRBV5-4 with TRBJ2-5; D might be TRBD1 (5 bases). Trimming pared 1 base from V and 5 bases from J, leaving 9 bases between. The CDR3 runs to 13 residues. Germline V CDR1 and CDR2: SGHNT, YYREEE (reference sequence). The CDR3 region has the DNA TGTGCCAGCAGCTTGAGCAGGGTGGAGACCCAGTACTTC. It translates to CASSLSRVETQYF.

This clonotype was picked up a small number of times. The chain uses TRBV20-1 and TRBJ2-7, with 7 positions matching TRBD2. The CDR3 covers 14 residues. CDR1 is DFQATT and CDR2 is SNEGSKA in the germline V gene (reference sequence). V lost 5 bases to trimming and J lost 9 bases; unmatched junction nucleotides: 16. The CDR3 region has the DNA TGCAGTGCTGCCCTTCTTGCGGGAGTAGGGGCGCAGTACTTC. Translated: CSAALLAGVGAQYF.

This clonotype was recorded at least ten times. The CDR3 DNA reads as TGTGCCAGCAGTTTAGTCACAGATACGCAGTATTTT. Translated: CASSLVTDTQYF. The gene calls are TRBV12-3 or TRBV12-4 and TRBJ2-3; no firm D call. The CDR3 spans 12 residues. Trimming left V 1 base short and J 2 bases short, with 1 base between.

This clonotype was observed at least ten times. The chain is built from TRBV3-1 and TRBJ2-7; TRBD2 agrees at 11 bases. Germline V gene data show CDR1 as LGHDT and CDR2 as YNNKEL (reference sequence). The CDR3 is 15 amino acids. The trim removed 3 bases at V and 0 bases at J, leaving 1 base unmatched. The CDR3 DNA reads TGTGCCAGCAGCCAGGGGACTAGCGGCTCCTACGAGCAGTACTTC. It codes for CASSQGTSGSYEQYF.

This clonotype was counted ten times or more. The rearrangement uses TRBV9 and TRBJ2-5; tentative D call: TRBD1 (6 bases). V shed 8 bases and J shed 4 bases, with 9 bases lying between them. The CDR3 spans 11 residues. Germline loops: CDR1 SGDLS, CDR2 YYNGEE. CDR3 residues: CARLGGETQYF. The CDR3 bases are TGTGCCAGATTAGGGGGAGAGACCCAGTACTTC.

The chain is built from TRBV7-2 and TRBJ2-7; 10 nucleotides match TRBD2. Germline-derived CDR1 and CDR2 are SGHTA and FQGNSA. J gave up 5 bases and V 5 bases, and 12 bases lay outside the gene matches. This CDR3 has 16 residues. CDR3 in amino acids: CASSHRPGLAKDEQYF. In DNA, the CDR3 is TGTGCCAGCAGCCACAGACCGGGACTAGCGAAAGACGAGCAGTACTTC.